The sequence of this TCR beta chain was determined in a study of shared clonotypes between healthy human individuals. Overall study context: Every donor yielded three CD4 naive, three CD4 memory, two CD8 naive and one CD8 memory plate. Findings and limits, study-wide: Clonotype sharing among donors was thought likely to change with sequencing depth. Non-shared clonotypes were found to have lower generation probabilities than the clonotypes that were shared by all four of the sorted-subset donors.

Produced via immunoSEQ multiplex PCR; TCRdb's table is partial and in-frame only. The sample contains over 1.4 million clones, roughly 95% of which appear only once. V was shortened by 1 base and J by 10 bases, with 14 bases between the two germline ends. CDR1 MNHNS and CDR2 SASEGT come from the germline V gene. The CDR3 loop spans 13 amino acids. Worth noting for this clone: No antigen is known for it.

This sequence joins TRBV6-1 and TRBJ2-7; D is uncertain. This TCR was sampled from a young man in good health. The material sequenced was naive CD4+ T cells sorted from blood. Documented subset: CD45RA+ positively selected. The chain's CDR3 is CASSEGAYLGQYF. The CDR3 bases are TGTGCCAGCAGTGAAGGGGCATACCTCGGTCAGTACTTC.